One sample yielded the 10 T cell receptor beta chains listed below, sequenced in a study of CD8 T cells in Susac syndrome. With random hexamers, reverse transcription was performed on roughly 0.5 to 1 ug of RNA. Each CDR3 protein gets one entry after TCRdb re-called the immunoSEQ multiplex PCR reads with MiXCR. This sample yields about 440,000 distinct CDR3 sequences, of which roughly 85% are seen a single time; around 0.12% belongs to the top ten. The sample consisted of CD8+ T cells from PBMCs. The source of these receptors is a human donor with multiple sclerosis.

This clonotype has only one observation. V usage is TRBV30 and J usage is TRBJ2-5; D assignment may be TRBD1 or TRBD2 (7 bases each). The germline CDR1 and CDR2 sequences are GTSNPN and SVGIG (reference sequence). Deletions cut 0 bases from V and 3 bases from J, with 20 bases between. CDR3 size: 17 residues. In DNA form, the CDR3 reads TGTGCCTGGAGTGTAGTTTTAAGACAGGGAGGGGAAGAGACCCAGTACTTC. This sequence encodes CAWSVVLRQGGEETQYF.

V usage is TRBV20-1 and J usage is TRBJ2-2, with D perhaps TRBD1 (6 bases). V was clipped by 2 bases and J by 0 bases, with 19 bases between them. The germline V gene encodes CDR1 DFQATT and CDR2 SNEGSKA (reference sequence). The CDR3 covers 18 residues. CDR3 in DNA: TGCAGTGCTAGAAAGGGGGAAGGGCCTGATCCGAACACCGGGGAGCTGTTTTTT. Its translation: CSARKGEGPDPNTGELFF.

The CDR3 sequence is CAINIRDSSYEQYF. The CDR3 nucleotides are TGTGCCATAAATATCCGGGACAGCTCCTACGAGCAGTACTTC. The rearrangement joins TRBV10-3 to TRBJ2-7; TRBD1 matches at 7 bases. CDR3 length equals 14 residues. Germline V CDR1 and CDR2: ENHRY, SYGVKD. V dropped 9 bases and J dropped 0; count of bases not matched to a gene: 8.

This clonotype was found once. This chain uses TRBV9 with TRBJ1-1; no firm D call. The CDR3 consists of 14 residues. V was cut by 4 bases and J by 7 bases, with 17 bases left in between. In germline, CDR1 is SGDLS, CDR2 YYNGEE. CDR3 in amino acids: CASSPRRASSEAFF. DNA of the CDR3: TGTGCCAGCAGCCCCCGTAGGGCTTCCAGTGAAGCTTTCTTT.

The CDR3 is CASSLTGGGGNQPQHF. The DNA for the CDR3 is TGTGCCAGCAGCTTGACAGGGGGAGGGGGCAATCAGCCCCAGCATTTT. The chain links TRBV5-6 to TRBJ1-5, with 8 bases matching TRBD1. Germline V gives CDR1 SGHDT, CDR2 YYEEEE. The CDR3 is 16 residues long. The J segment lost 2 bases and the V segment lost 1 base, leaving 5 bases of the junction unmatched.

The chain employs TRBV12-3 or TRBV12-4 and TRBJ1-2; D ambiguous. V lost 8 bases and J 1 base, leaving 8 bases between the germline ends. The CDR3 is 12 amino acids. The CDR3 protein is CASGSLNYGYTF. Here the CDR3 DNA reads TGTGCCAGCGGCAGCCTTAACTATGGCTACACCTTC.

In DNA, the CDR3 is TGTGCCAGCTCACCCCCGGACTACACCGGGGAGCTGTTTTTT. Amino acids: CASSPPDYTGELFF. This chain links TRBV18 with TRBJ2-2, with a weak D call TRBD2 (5 bases). CDR1 is KGHSH, CDR2 LQKENI, per germline. Trimming left V 3 bases short and J 3 bases short, with 8 bases between. This CDR3 is built from 14 residues.

CDR3 loop: CASRVLGNTEAFF. CDR3 bases: TGTGCCAGCAGAGTATTGGGGAACACTGAAGCTTTCTTT. The genes are TRBV6-5 and TRBJ1-1; D gene uncertain. V lost 6 bases, J lost 1 base, and 9 bases lay in between. Germline CDR1 reads MNHEY; CDR2 reads SVGAGI. CDR3 length: 13 residues.

The rearrangement links TRBV28 to TRBJ2-1; D is unclear. The CDR3 length is 12 residues. Trimming cost V 10 bases and J 0 bases, with 7 bases left between them. CDR1 is MDHEN, CDR2 SYDVKM, per germline. CDR3 amino acids: CATETSYNEQFF. The CDR3 DNA reads as TGTGCCACGGAGACCTCCTACAATGAGCAGTTCTTC.

Worth noting for this clonotype: The junction does not match germline at one end; this may be a read error. The chain links TRBV29-1 to TRBJ1-1; D is perhaps TRBD1 (6 bases). The CDR3 consists of 17 residues. Germline CDR1 is SQVTM and CDR2 is ANQGSEA. CDR3 in amino acids: CSVEDRWFDKRVNRALF. In nucleotides, the CDR3 is TGCAGCGTTGAAGATAGATGGTTCGACAAAAGGGTCAACAGGGCCCTATTT.